The subject of this entry is one T cell receptor beta chain. The CDR3 contains 15 residues. The V end lost 6 bases, the J end lost 0 bases, and 12 bases lay between the germline ends. The germline CDR1 and CDR2 sequences are MDHEN and SYDVKM. Assay used: immunoSEQ multiplex PCR; TCRdb lists only in-frame clones, some missing. The sample lists some 150,000 clones, over 75% occurring once. The sample comes from a study of T cell responses to AZD1222 COVID-19 vaccine. The rearrangement links TRBV28 to TRBJ1-5; D is undetermined. The clonotype comes from an adult who received the MenACWY meningococcal vaccine as a control. Here the sequenced sample was peripheral blood, taken 28 days after the second dose of the MenACWY control vaccine. CDR3 region: CASRTRTASNQPQHF. The CDR3 DNA is TGTGCCAGCAGAACCAGGACGGCTAGCAATCAGCCCCAGCATTTT.